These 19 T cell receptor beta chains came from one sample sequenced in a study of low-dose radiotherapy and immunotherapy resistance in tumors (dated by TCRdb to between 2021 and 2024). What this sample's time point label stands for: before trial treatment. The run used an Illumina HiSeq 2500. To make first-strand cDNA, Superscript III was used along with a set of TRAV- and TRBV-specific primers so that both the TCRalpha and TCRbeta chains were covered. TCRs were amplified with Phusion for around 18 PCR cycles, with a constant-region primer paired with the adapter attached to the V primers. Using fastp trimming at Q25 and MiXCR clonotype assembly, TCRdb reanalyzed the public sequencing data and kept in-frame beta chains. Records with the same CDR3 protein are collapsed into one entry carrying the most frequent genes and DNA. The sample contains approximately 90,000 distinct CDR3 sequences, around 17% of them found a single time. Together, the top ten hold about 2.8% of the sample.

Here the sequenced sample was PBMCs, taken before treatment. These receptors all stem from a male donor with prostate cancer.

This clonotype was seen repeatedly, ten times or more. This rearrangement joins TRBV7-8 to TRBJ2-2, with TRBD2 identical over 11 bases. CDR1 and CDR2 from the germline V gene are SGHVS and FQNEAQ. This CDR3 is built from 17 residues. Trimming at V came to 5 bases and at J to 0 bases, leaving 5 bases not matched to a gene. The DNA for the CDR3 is TGTGCCAGCAGCAAAAATAGCGGGGGGGCGAACACCGGGGAGCTGTTTTTT. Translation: CASSKNSGGANTGELFF.

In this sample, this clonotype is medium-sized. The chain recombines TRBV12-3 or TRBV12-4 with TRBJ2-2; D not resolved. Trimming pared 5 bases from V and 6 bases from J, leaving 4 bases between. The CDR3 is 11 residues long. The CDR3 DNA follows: TGTGCCAGCAGTCGTGCCGGGGAGCTGTTTTTT. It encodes CASSRAGELFF.

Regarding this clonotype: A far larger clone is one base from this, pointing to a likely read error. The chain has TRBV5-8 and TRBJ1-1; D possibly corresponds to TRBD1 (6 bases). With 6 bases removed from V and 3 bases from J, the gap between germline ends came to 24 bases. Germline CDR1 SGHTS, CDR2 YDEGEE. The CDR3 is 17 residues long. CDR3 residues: CASIPTPGRGLDTEAFF. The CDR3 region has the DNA TGTGCCAGCATCCCTACACCGGGGCGGGGGCTAGACACTGAAGCTTTCTTT.

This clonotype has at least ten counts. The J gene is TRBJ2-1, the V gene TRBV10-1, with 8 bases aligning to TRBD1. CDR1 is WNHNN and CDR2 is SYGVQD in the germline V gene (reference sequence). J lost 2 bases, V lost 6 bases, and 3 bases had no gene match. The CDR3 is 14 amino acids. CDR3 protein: CASSDRGPYNEQFF. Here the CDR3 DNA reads TGCGCCAGCAGCGACAGGGGACCCTACAATGAGCAGTTCTTC.

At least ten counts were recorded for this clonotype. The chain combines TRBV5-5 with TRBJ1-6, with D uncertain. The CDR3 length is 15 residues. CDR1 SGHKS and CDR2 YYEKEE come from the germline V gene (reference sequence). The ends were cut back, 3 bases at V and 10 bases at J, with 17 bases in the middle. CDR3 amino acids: CASSSGLPSGSPLHF. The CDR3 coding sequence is TGTGCCAGCAGCTCCGGACTGCCGAGCGGATCACCCCTCCACTTT.

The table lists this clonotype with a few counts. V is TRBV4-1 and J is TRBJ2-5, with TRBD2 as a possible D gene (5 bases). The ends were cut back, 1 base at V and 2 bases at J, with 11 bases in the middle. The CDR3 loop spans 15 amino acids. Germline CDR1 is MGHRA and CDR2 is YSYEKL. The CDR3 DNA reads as TGCGCCAGCAGCCAAGTCGGGGTTAGGCAAGAGACCCAGTACTTC. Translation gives CASSQVGVRQETQYF.

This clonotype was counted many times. In DNA, the CDR3 is TGTGCCAGCAGCGTACTAGCGGGGGCGGGTGAGCAGTTCTTC. This gives the protein CASSVLAGAGEQFF. J is TRBJ2-1 and V is TRBV7-3; 11 nucleotides line up with TRBD2. The CDR3 has 14 residues. V gave up 5 bases and J gave up 9 bases; unmatched junction bases: 6. From germline, CDR1 is SGHTA and CDR2 FQGTGA.

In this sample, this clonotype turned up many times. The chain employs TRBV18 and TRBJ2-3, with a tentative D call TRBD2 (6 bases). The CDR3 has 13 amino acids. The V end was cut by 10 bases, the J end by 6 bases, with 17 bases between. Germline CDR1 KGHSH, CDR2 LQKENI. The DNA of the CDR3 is TGTGCCACCGGCGGGACCAGTACTGATACGCAGTATTTT. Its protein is CATGGTSTDTQYF.

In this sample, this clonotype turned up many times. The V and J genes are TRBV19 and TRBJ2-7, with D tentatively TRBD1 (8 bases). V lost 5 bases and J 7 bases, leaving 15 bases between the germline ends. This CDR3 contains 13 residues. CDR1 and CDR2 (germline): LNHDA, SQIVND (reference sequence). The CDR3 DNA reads TGTGCCAGTAGTGTCTACAGGGGGGGAGAGCAGTACTTC. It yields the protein CASSVYRGGEQYF.

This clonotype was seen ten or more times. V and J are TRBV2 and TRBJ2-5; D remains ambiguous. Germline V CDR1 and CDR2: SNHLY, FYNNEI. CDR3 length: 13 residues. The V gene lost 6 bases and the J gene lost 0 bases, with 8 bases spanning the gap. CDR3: CASRHGDQETQYF. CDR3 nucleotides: TGTGCCAGCAGACATGGGGACCAAGAGACCCAGTACTTC.

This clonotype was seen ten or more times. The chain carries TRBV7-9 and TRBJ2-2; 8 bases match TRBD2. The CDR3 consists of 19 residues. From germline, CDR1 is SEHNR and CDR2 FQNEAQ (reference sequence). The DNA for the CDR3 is TGTGCTCAGCAAGTGTCACGAGCGGGGGACGCTCTGAACACCGGGGAGCTGTTTTTT. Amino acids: CAQQVSRAGDALNTGELFF.

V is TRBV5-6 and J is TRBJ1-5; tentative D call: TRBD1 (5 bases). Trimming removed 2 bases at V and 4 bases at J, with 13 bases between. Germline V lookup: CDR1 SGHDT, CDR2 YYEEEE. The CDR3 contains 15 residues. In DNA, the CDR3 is TGTGCCAGCAGCTTATCGGGGGTTTGGAATCAGCCCCAGCATTTT. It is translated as CASSLSGVWNQPQHF.

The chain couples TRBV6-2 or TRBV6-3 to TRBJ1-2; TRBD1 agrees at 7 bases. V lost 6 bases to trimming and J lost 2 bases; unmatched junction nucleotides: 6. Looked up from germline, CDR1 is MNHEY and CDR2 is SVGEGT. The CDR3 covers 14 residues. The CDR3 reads CASRNDRVNYGYTF. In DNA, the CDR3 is TGTGCCAGCAGGAACGACAGGGTGAACTATGGCTACACCTTC.

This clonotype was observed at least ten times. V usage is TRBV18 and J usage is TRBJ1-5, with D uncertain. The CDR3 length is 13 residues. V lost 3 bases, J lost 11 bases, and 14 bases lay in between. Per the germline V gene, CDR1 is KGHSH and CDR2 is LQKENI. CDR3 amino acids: CASSPDGRRAQHF. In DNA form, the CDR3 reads TGTGCCAGCTCACCCGACGGGCGTCGGGCCCAGCATTTT.

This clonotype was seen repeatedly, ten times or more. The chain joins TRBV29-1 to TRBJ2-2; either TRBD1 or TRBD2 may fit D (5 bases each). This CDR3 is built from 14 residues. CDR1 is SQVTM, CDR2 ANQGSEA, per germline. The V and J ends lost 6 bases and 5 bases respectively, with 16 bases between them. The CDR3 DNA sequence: TGCAGCGTGCGAAGGGGACGGGGAACCGGGGAGCTGTTTTTT. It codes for CSVRRGRGTGELFF.

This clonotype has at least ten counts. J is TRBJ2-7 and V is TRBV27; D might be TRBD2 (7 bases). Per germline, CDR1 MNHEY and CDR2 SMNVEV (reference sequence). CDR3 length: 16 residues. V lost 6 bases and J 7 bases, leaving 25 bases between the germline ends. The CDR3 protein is CASSPTRRGALGEQYF. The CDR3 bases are TGTGCCAGCAGCCCAACGAGACGGGGGGCCTTGGGGGAGCAGTACTTC.

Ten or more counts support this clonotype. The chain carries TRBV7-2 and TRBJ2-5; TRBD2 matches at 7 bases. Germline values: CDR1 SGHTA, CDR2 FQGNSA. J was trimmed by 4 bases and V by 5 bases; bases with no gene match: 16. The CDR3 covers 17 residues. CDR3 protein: CASSPDPGRASPETQYF. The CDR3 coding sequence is TGTGCCAGCAGCCCCGACCCAGGGAGGGCGAGTCCAGAGACCCAGTACTTC.

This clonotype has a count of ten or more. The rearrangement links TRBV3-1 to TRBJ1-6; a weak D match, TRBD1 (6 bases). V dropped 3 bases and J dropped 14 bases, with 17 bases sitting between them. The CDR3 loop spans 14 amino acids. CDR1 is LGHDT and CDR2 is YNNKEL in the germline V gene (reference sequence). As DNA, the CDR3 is TGTGCCAGCAGCCATTTGGGGGCCGGGGAGGCCCTCCACTTT. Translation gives CASSHLGAGEALHF.

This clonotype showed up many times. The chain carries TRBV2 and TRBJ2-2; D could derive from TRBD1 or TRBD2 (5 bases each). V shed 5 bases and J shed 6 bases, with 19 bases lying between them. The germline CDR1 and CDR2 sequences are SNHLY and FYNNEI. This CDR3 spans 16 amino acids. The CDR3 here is CASSNQLPGLAGELFF. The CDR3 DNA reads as TGTGCCAGCAGTAACCAACTCCCGGGGCTAGCCGGGGAGCTGTTTTTT.